The 14 T cell receptor beta chains below come from one sample, sequenced in a study of beta chain features in type 1 diabetes. Study outcomes and limitations: Shorter TCRB CDR3s, moderately but significantly so, were found in Type 1 diabetes patients in all four CD4+ subsets.

The investigators reverse transcribed all of the isolated RNA, so they sequenced expressed TCRB transcripts. Sequencing used immunoSEQ multiplex PCR; TCRdb keeps in-frame clones, though not all of them. The sample yields some 250,000 clones, approximately 10% seen once. No antigen is known for these receptors. The sequencing input was naive CD4+ T cells from blood. The receptors derive from a young man with type 1 diabetes.

The chain carries TRBV4-2 and TRBJ2-3; D is unclear. Germline V gene data show CDR1 as LGHNA and CDR2 as YNFKEQ. The CDR3 loop spans 14 amino acids. In DNA, the CDR3 is TGTTCCTCAGCAGCGTTTTCTAGCACAGATACGCAGTATTTT. As protein: CSSAAFSSTDTQYF.

This clone was counted between two and nine times. The J gene is TRBJ2-7, the V gene TRBV7-6, with 9 bases lining up with TRBD1. V trimming: 5 bases; J trimming: 2 bases; junction bases outside the gene matches: 4. CDR1 and CDR2 (germline): SGHVS, FNYEAQ. CDR3 length: 14 amino acids. The CDR3 sequence: CASSRTGVTYEQYF. The CDR3 DNA is TGTGCCAGCAGCCGGACAGGGGTCACCTACGAGCAGTACTTC.

The V call is TRBV28, the J call TRBJ2-5, with D perhaps TRBD2 (7 bases). Germline values: CDR1 MDHEN, CDR2 SYDVKM. Trimming stripped 3 bases from V and 4 bases from J, with 12 bases between. CDR3 size: 14 residues. The CDR3 here is CASSFGGARETQYF. The CDR3 DNA reads TGTGCCAGCAGTTTTGGGGGGGCGCGAGAGACCCAGTACTTC. Drawing the rest from reference TRBV28 and TRBJ2-5, the complete variable domain is DVKVTQSSRYLVKRTGEKVFLECVQDMDHENMFWYRQDPGLGLRLIYFSYDVKMKEKGDIPEGYSVSREKKERFSLILESASTNQTSMYLCASSFGGARETQYFGPGTRLLVL.

This chain links TRBV7-3 with TRBJ2-5, with D perhaps matching TRBD1 (6 bases). This CDR3 contains 15 residues. Germline V gives CDR1 SGHTA, CDR2 FQGTGA. Trimming took 1 base from V and 4 from J, leaving 13 bases between them. CDR3 DNA: TGTGCCAGCAGCTTAAGGGGGCTAGGAGTAGAGACCCAGTACTTC. This gives the protein CASSLRGLGVETQYF.

This chain links TRBV5-4 with TRBJ1-4; D is ambiguous. Germline V gives CDR1 SGHNT, CDR2 YYREEE (reference sequence). The CDR3 runs 14 residues. The V end lost 3 bases, the J end lost 13 bases, and 19 bases lay between the germline ends. CDR3 nucleotide sequence: TGTGCCAGCAGCTCCGCCGGGAGAACGGGAGGACTGTTTTTT. Translated, it gives CASSSAGRTGGLFF.

The chain has TRBV18 and TRBJ1-6, with TRBD1 identical over 7 bases. The CDR3 totals 16 residues. Germline V gene lookup returns CDR1 KGHSH and CDR2 LQKENI. Trimming took 3 bases from V and 7 from J; bases not matched to a gene: 9. The CDR3 DNA follows: TGTGCCAGCTCACCTAACAGGGGCGGTTACAATTCACCCCTCCACTTT. It codes for CASSPNRGGYNSPLHF.

This clone turned up a few times. CDR3 nucleotide sequence: TGTGCCAGTAGTTCTCGGACAAGAGCCAAAAACATTCAGTACTTC. Protein: CASSSRTRAKNIQYF. This chain joins TRBV19 and TRBJ2-4, with TRBD1 as a possible D gene (5 bases). The germline gives CDR1 LNHDA, CDR2 SQIVND (reference sequence). The CDR3 sequence is 15 residues long. V lost 5 bases, J lost 0 bases, and 11 bases lay in between.

The V gene is TRBV4-3, the J gene TRBJ2-5; 10 nucleotides line up with TRBD2. Germline CDR1 reads LGHNA; CDR2 reads YSLEER. With V trimmed by 0 bases and J by 10 bases, 5 bases remained unmatched. The CDR3 totals 14 residues. This CDR3 reads CASSQDHGLADQYF. DNA of the CDR3: TGCGCCAGCAGCCAAGATCACGGACTAGCGGACCAGTACTTC.

The chain joins TRBV7-9 to TRBJ2-7, with TRBD2 matching over 8 bases. Trimming at V came to 4 bases and at J to 4 bases, leaving 3 bases not matched to a gene. This CDR3 is built from 13 residues. Germline CDR1 is SEHNR and CDR2 is FQNEAQ (reference sequence). The CDR3 loop reads CASSSSGGYEQYF. The CDR3 nucleotides are TGTGCCAGCAGCTCCAGCGGGGGTTACGAGCAGTACTTC. The whole variable domain, remainder taken from reference TRBV7-9 and TRBJ2-7, is DTGVSQNPRHKITKRGQNVTFRCDPISEHNRLYWYRQTLGQGPEFLTYFQNEAQLEKSRLLSDRFSAERPKGSFSTLEIQRTEQGDSAMYLCASSSSGGYEQYFGPGTRLTVT.

The chain uses TRBV29-1 and TRBJ1-4; the match to TRBD1 covers 9 bases. Germline CDR1 reads SQVTM; CDR2 reads ANQGSEA. This CDR3 has 13 residues. V dropped 5 bases and J dropped 8; count of bases not matched to a gene: 6. This CDR3 reads CSVTGQGTEKLFF. The CDR3 DNA is TGCAGCGTTACCGGACAGGGGACGGAAAAACTGTTTTTT.

This chain uses TRBV7-9 with TRBJ1-5, with 7 bases lining up with TRBD1. With V trimmed by 5 bases and J by 0 bases, 4 bases remained unmatched. The CDR3 is 15 amino acids. Germline lookup yields CDR1 SEHNR and CDR2 FQNEAQ (reference sequence). The CDR3 sequence is CASSPTGVSNQPQHF. CDR3 in DNA: TGTGCCAGCAGCCCCACAGGGGTTAGCAATCAGCCCCAGCATTTT.

This clone has only a few counts. The chain links TRBV7-9 to TRBJ2-5; possible D gene TRBD2, 5 bases. V lost 4 bases, J lost 1 base, and 10 bases lay in between. The CDR3 is 14 amino acids. Germline assignment: CDR1 SEHNR and CDR2 FQNEAQ (reference sequence). CDR3 sequence reads: CASSSGLGQETQYF. The CDR3 DNA is TGTGCCAGCAGCTCCGGACTGGGCCAAGAGACCCAGTACTTC. Complete variable domain (other parts from reference TRBV7-9 and TRBJ2-5): DTGVSQNPRHKITKRGQNVTFRCDPISEHNRLYWYRQTLGQGPEFLTYFQNEAQLEKSRLLSDRFSAERPKGSFSTLEIQRTEQGDSAMYLCASSSGLGQETQYFGPGTRLLVL.

This chain connects TRBV30 to TRBJ1-6; D is perhaps TRBD1 (5 bases). V lost 6 bases and J lost 10, with 19 bases in between. CDR3 length: 14 residues. Looked up from germline, CDR1 is GTSNPN and CDR2 is SVGIG (reference sequence). CDR3 region: CACTYGQGWSPLHF. The CDR3 DNA reads TGTGCCTGCACCTATGGGCAGGGATGGTCACCCCTCCACTTT.

J is TRBJ2-5 and V is TRBV7-3; 8 bases are a match to TRBD2. V lost 1 base and J lost 5; bases outside the gene matches: 3. The CDR3 loop spans 14 amino acids. CDR1 is SGHTA, CDR2 FQGTGA, per germline. The CDR3 sequence is CASSLSGGPETQYF. Written as DNA, the CDR3 is TGTGCCAGCAGCTTAAGCGGGGGGCCGGAGACCCAGTACTTC.